A selection of T cell receptor beta chains follows, all from one sample in a study of T cell repertoires in cytomegalovirus infection. TCRdb recomputed calls from the reads with MiXCR, one row per CDR3 protein. In the table there are about 230,000 distinct CDR3 sequences, approximately 22% of which are singletons. The sequenced material came from CD8+ T cells from PBMCs. All receptors derive from a human donor in good health (CMV status not recorded). Some clones in this sample may be carry-over from other donors' samples. CDR3s include the opening cysteine and the closing phenylalanine or tryptophan. Each record gives: V gene, clone size, D gene, J gene, CDR3 DNA, CDR3 protein. A D gene is named only where the DNA matches it firmly. Rows give clone size only sometimes, using once, few, many, or a class for an expanded clone.

TRBV15,few,NA,TRBJ2-7,TGTGCCACCAGCAGAGGTCCTATGGGGACGGCGAAGCAGTACTTC,CATSRGPMGTAKQYF
TRBV7-8,many,NA,TRBJ2-1,TGTGCCAGCAGCTTAGCTTGGGGGGAAGAGCAGTTCTTC,CASSLAWGEEQFF
TRBV20-1,NA,NA,TRBJ1-1,TGCAGTGCTAGTATAATTTTCGGGGGCACTGAAGCTTTCTTT,CSASIIFGGTEAFF
TRBV7-9,few,NA,TRBJ2-7,TGTGCCAGCAGCTTAGTCCCTGGGTTTCGGGAGCAGTACTTC,CASSLVPGFREQYF
TRBV15,few,NA,TRBJ2-5,TGTGCCACCAGCAGAGATCGGGGGACATTGGGGACCCAGTACTTC,CATSRDRGTLGTQYF
TRBV2,NA,NA,TRBJ1-6,TGTGCCAGCATGAGGGGTTCCTATAATTCACCCCTCCACTTT,CASMRGSYNSPLHF
TRBV9,NA,NA,TRBJ2-3,TGTGCCAGCAGCGACGGGAGCACAGATACGCAGTATTTT,CASSDGSTDTQYF
TRBV14,NA,NA,TRBJ2-3,TGTGCCAGCAGCCCAACCCCTAGGGGGGGGCCCAGAGATACGCAGTATTTT,CASSPTPRGGPRDTQYF
TRBV15,NA,NA,TRBJ2-3,TGTGCCACCAGCTCCGACAGCACAGATACGCAGTATTTT,CATSSDSTDTQYF
TRBV9,NA,NA,TRBJ1-1,TGTGCAAGCAGCGTAGAACTGCCCCTTGAAGCTTTCTTT,CASSVELPLEAFF
TRBV12-3/TRBV12-4,many,TRBD1,TRBJ1-2,TGTGCCAGCAGTCCCGGGACAGATGGAGGCTACACCTTC,CASSPGTDGGYTF
TRBV13,NA,NA,TRBJ1-2,TGTGCCAGCAGGGACCGTGGGACGGGGTATGGCTACACCTTC,CASRDRGTGYGYTF
TRBV28,NA,TRBD2,TRBJ2-1,TGTGCCAGCAGCCCCGGCCGGGACTACCCGATTAATGAGCAGTTCTTC,CASSPGRDYPINEQFF
TRBV6-2/TRBV6-3,few,TRBD1,TRBJ2-5,TGTGCCAGCAGTTACGGAGGACAGGGGGACTTC,CASSYGGQGDF
TRBV29-1,NA,TRBD2,TRBJ2-7,TGCAGCGTCGAACTAGCGGGGGCCTACGAGCAGTACTTC,CSVELAGAYEQYF
TRBV7-6,NA,NA,TRBJ1-1,TGTGCCAGCAACCTGGGATGGGTTGGGAACACTGAAGCTTTCTTT,CASNLGWVGNTEAFF
TRBV6-5,few,NA,TRBJ2-5,TGTGCCAGCAGTCCCGTAGACACGGGCCAAGAGACCCAGTACTTC,CASSPVDTGQETQYF
TRBV3-1,many,NA,TRBJ2-1,TGTGCCAGCAGCCCACAGGGACTAAGGGCCTACAATGAGCAGTTCTTC,CASSPQGLRAYNEQFF
TRBV7-8,NA,TRBD2,TRBJ2-7,TGTGCCAGCAGCTTAGAGGGACTAGCGGGGAGAGAGCAGTACTTC,CASSLEGLAGREQYF
TRBV29-1,NA,TRBD1,TRBJ1-2,TGCAGCGTTGAACATCTGACAGGGCAAGGCTATGGCTACACCTTC,CSVEHLTGQGYGYTF
TRBV2,few,NA,TRBJ2-7,TGTGCCAGCAGTGAGGCACGACCCTACGAGCAGTACTTC,CASSEARPYEQYF
TRBV12-3/TRBV12-4,NA,TRBD2,TRBJ2-2,TGTGCCAGCAGTCCCGGGGGGGGACTGGACACCGGGGAGCTGTTTTTT,CASSPGGGLDTGELFF
TRBV7-9,NA,NA,TRBJ2-7,TGTGCCAGCAGCATAGGCGGGGTGGCCTACGAGCAGTACTTC,CASSIGGVAYEQYF
TRBV7-6,many,NA,TRBJ1-2,TGTGCCAGCAGCCCAGGATTTCGGCCGGATGGCTACACCTTC,CASSPGFRPDGYTF
TRBV28,NA,NA,TRBJ2-5,TGTGCCAGCAGTTTACAGTCCCCCCAAGAGACCCAGTACTTC,CASSLQSPQETQYF
TRBV24-1,NA,NA,TRBJ2-3,TGTGCCACCAGTGATTGGGTAGCAGATACGCAGTATTTT,CATSDWVADTQYF
TRBV5-1,few,NA,TRBJ2-5,TGCGCCAGCAGCTTGGATCCGGGACCAGAAGAGACCCAGTACTTC,CASSLDPGPEETQYF
TRBV5-6,many,NA,TRBJ1-1,TGTGCCAGCAGCTTACCACTTGGGACTGAAGCTTTCTTT,CASSLPLGTEAFF
TRBV25-1,few,NA,TRBJ2-2,TGTGCCAGCAGTGAATCGAACACCGGGGAGCTGTTTTTT,CASSESNTGELFF
TRBV28,few,TRBD2,TRBJ2-3,TGTGCCAGCAGTGGCCCCCTTAGCGGGGGAAGCACAGATACGCAGTATTTT,CASSGPLSGGSTDTQYF
TRBV12-3/TRBV12-4,many,NA,TRBJ1-5,TGTGCCAGCAGTTTAGGGGGGGCGCGTAGCAATCAGCCCCAGCATTTT,CASSLGGARSNQPQHF
TRBV6-1,many,TRBD1,TRBJ1-2,TGTGCCAGCAGTGAGACCGGGACAGCTTCTAACTATGGCTACACCTTC,CASSETGTASNYGYTF
TRBV20-1,NA,NA,TRBJ1-1,TGCAGTGCCCCCCCCGGGGTGGGAACTGAAGCTTTCTTT,CSAPPGVGTEAFF
TRBV7-2,NA,NA,TRBJ1-2,TGTGCCAGCAGCTTCGGGGGCGGCTACACCTTC,CASSFGGGYTF
TRBV7-2,NA,NA,TRBJ2-7,TGTGCCAGCAGCTTAGCCGACGGAGCCTACGAGCAGTACTTC,CASSLADGAYEQYF
TRBV4-1,NA,NA,TRBJ2-1,TGCGCCAGCAGCCAAGCTAGCGCGGGGCCCTACAATGAGCAGTTCTTC,CASSQASAGPYNEQFF
TRBV20-1,few,NA,TRBJ1-6,TGCAGTGCTAGGGACCCGAGCTCCTATAATTCACCCCTCCACTTT,CSARDPSSYNSPLHF
TRBV7-2,many,NA,TRBJ1-4,TGTGCCAGCAGCTTATATACATTGGGAGTGGCAACTAATGAAAAACTGTTTTTT,CASSLYTLGVATNEKLFF
TRBV5-5,NA,NA,TRBJ2-4,TGTGCCAGCAGCGGGACGACAGAAGCCAAAAACATTCAGTACTTC,CASSGTTEAKNIQYF
TRBV27,NA,NA,TRBJ2-3,TGTGCCAGCAACATCGACAGAACCTTGGATACGCAGTATTTT,CASNIDRTLDTQYF
TRBV9,NA,NA,TRBJ1-4,TGTGCCAGCAGCGTAGACCCGGGGACTAATGAAAAACTGTTTTTT,CASSVDPGTNEKLFF
TRBV20-1,NA,NA,TRBJ2-2,TGCAGTGCTAGAGACACGGACTATCGGAACACCGGGGAGCTGTTTTTT,CSARDTDYRNTGELFF
TRBV29-1,few,TRBD2,TRBJ2-3,TGCAGCGTCAGGACTAGCGGGGGGGCTTTCACAGATACGCAGTATTTT,CSVRTSGGAFTDTQYF
TRBV5-5,NA,NA,TRBJ2-7,TGTGCCAGCAGCTGGGAGCTGGACCCGTTAAGCTACGAGCAGTACTTC,CASSWELDPLSYEQYF
TRBV7-9,few,NA,TRBJ1-1,TGTGCCAGCCGCCCACCTTACAGGGCGAACACTGAAGCTTTCTTT,CASRPPYRANTEAFF
TRBV6-2/TRBV6-3,few,TRBD1,TRBJ2-1,TGTGCCAGCAGTTACTCGACAGGGGGTATCTATGAGCAGTTCTTC,CASSYSTGGIYEQFF
TRBV12-3/TRBV12-4,many,NA,TRBJ1-5,TGTGCCAGCAGTCCCGGTTTGAATCAGCCCCAGCATTTT,CASSPGLNQPQHF
TRBV7-3,NA,NA,TRBJ1-2,TGTGCCAGCAGCGGGGCCAGTGGGGACTATGGCTACACCTTC,CASSGASGDYGYTF
TRBV4-1,many,TRBD1,TRBJ1-1,TGCGCCAGCAGCCAGGGACAGGGTTTCTCCGCGTCCGCTTTCTTT,CASSQGQGFSASAFF
TRBV7-9,NA,TRBD1,TRBJ2-7,TGTGCCAGCAGCCCCTTACGTGGGACAGGGACCTCCTACGAGCAGTACTTC,CASSPLRGTGTSYEQYF
TRBV28,NA,NA,TRBJ1-1,TGTGCCAGCAGTCAACCGAACACTGAAGCTTTCTTT,CASSQPNTEAFF
TRBV29-1,few,TRBD1,TRBJ2-2,TGCAGCGTCCATGACAGGGGACGGACCCACGGCACCGGGGAGCTGTTTTTT,CSVHDRGRTHGTGELFF
TRBV12-3/TRBV12-4,NA,NA,TRBJ2-1,TGTGCCAGCAGTCCCGAGGCTAGCGCCGTCCACAATGAGCAGTTCTTC,CASSPEASAVHNEQFF
TRBV4-1,NA,NA,TRBJ2-7,TGCGCCAGCAGCCAGGAAGAAGGGTATTGGCAGTACTTC,CASSQEEGYWQYF
TRBV4-1,NA,NA,TRBJ2-1,TGCGCCAACAGCTTGGGACCGTACAATGAGCAGTTCTTC,CANSLGPYNEQFF
TRBV7-6,NA,NA,TRBJ1-1,TGTGCCACCATTCGCCGGGGCTTCGAAGCTTTCTTT,CATIRRGFEAFF
TRBV7-9,NA,NA,TRBJ2-1,TGTGCCAGCAGTTACGCCGGGACTGGAAATGAGCAGTTCTTC,CASSYAGTGNEQFF
TRBV6-6,many,TRBD2,TRBJ2-5,TGTGCCAGCAGTTACTCGATTAGCGGGGGCTTGAAGACCCAGTACTTC,CASSYSISGGLKTQYF
TRBV20-1,NA,TRBD2,TRBJ2-7,TGCAGTGCAGCCAGCGGGGAAGGCTACTCCTACGAGCAGTACTTC,CSAASGEGYSYEQYF
TRBV28,NA,NA,TRBJ1-5,TGTGCCAGCAGTTCGACGGATAGCAATCAGCCCCAGCATTTT,CASSSTDSNQPQHF